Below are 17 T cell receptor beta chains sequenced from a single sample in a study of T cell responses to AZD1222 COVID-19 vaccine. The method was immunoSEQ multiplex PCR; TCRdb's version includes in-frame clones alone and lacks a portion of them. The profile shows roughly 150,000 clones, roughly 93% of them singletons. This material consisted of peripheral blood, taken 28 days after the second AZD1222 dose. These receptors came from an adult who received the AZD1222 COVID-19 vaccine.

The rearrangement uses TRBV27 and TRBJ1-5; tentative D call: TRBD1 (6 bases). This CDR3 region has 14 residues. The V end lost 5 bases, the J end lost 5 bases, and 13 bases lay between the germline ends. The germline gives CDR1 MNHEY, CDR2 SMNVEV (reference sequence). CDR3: CASSEQGLYQPQHF. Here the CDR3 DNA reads TGTGCCAGCAGTGAGCAGGGGTTGTATCAGCCCCAGCATTTT.

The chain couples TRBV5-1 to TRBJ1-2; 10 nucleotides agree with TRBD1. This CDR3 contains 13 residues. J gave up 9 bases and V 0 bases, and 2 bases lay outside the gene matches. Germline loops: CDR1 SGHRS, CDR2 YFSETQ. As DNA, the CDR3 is TGCGCCAGCAGCTTGGGACAGGGGGCTAGCTACACCTTC. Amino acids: CASSLGQGASYTF.

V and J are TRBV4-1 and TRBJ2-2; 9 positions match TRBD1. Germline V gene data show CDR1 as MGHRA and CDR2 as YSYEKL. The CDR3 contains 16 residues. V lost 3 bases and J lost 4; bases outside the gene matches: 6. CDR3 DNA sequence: TGCGCCAGCAGCCACGGGGACAGGGCGGGCACCGGGGAGCTGTTTTTT. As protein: CASSHGDRAGTGELFF.

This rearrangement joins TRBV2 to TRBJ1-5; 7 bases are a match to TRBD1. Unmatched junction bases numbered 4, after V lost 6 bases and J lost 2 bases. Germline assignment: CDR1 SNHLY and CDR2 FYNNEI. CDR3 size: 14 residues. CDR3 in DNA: TGTGCCAGCAGACTCGGGACAGGCAATCAGCCCCAGCATTTT. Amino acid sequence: CASRLGTGNQPQHF.

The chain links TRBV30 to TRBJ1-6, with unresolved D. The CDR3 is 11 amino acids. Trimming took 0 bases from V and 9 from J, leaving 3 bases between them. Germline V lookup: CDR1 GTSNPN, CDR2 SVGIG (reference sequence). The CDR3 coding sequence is TGTGCCTGGAGTGTACTTTCACCCCTCCACTTT. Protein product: CAWSVLSPLHF. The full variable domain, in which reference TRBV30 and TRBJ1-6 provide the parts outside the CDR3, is SQTIHQWPATLVQPVGSPLSLECTVEGTSNPNLYWYRQAAGRGLQLLFYSVGIGQISSEVPQNLSASRPQDRQFILSSKKLLLSDSGFYLCAWSVLSPLHFGNGTRLTVT.

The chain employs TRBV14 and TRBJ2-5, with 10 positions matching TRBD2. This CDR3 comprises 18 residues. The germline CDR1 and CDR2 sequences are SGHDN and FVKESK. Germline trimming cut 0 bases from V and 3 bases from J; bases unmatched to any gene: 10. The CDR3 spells CASSQDLGSGLAKETQYF. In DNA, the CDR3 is TGTGCCAGCAGCCAAGACCTGGGGTCGGGACTAGCGAAAGAGACCCAGTACTTC.

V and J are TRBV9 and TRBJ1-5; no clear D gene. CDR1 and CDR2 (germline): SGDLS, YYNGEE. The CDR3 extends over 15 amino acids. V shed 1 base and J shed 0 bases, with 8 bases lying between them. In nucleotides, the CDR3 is TGTGCCAGCAGCGTAAGCGGGATTAGCAATCAGCCCCAGCATTTT. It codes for CASSVSGISNQPQHF.

In nucleotides, the CDR3 is TGTGCCAGCAGTGAGAGGCGGGGGGGCCGCACAGATACGCAGTATTTT. Protein product: CASSERRGGRTDTQYF. The chain carries TRBV2 and TRBJ2-3, with 9 bases lining up with TRBD2. The germline V gene encodes CDR1 SNHLY and CDR2 FYNNEI. The CDR3 contains 16 residues. V was clipped by 3 bases and J by 1 base; unmatched bases: 5.

CDR3 bases: TGTGCCAGCAGCTCCCGGACTAGCGGGGACCGAACCCCCTACGAGCAGTACTTC. This gives the protein CASSSRTSGDRTPYEQYF. The chain employs TRBV11-2 and TRBJ2-7, with TRBD2 identical over 12 bases. The CDR3 is made up of 18 amino acids. CDR1 and CDR2 (germline): SGHAT, FQNNGV. V trimming: 4 bases; J trimming: 2 bases; junction bases outside the gene matches: 12.

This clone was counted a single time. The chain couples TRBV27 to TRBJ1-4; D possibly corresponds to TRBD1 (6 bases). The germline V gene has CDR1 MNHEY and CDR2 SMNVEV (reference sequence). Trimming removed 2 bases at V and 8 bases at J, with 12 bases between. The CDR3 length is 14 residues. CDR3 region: CASSLRGLGEKLFF. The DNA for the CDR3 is TGTGCCAGCAGTTTAAGGGGGTTGGGGGAAAAACTGTTTTTT.

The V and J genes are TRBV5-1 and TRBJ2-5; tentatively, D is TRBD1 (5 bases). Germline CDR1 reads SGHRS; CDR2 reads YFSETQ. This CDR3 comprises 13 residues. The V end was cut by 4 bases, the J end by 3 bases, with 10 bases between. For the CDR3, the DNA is TGCGCCAGCAGCATTCCAGGGAAAGAGACCCAGTACTTC. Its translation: CASSIPGKETQYF.

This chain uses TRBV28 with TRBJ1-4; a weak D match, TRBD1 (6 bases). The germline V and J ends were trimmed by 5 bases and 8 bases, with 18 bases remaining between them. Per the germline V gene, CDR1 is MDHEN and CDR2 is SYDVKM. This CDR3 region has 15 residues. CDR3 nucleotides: TGTGCCAGCAGTGGCACAGGGTCTGAAAGGGAAAAACTGTTTTTT. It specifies CASSGTGSEREKLFF.

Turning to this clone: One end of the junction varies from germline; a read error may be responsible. The chain's CDR3 is CASSLSRAFQETQYF. The CDR3 DNA sequence: TGTGCTAGCAGCTTATCGAGGGCATTTCAAGAGACCCAGTACTTC. The gene calls are TRBV7-7 and TRBJ2-5; D possibly corresponds to TRBD2 (5 bases). The length of the CDR3 is 15 residues. Germline-derived CDR1 and CDR2 are SSHAT and FNYEAQ (reference sequence). Complete variable domain (other parts from reference TRBV7-7 and TRBJ2-5): GAGVSQSPRYKVTKRGQDVTLRCDPISSHATLYWYQQALGQGPEFLTYFNYEAQPDKSGLPSDRFSAERPEGSISTLTIQRTEQRDSAMYRCASSLSRAFQETQYFGPGTRLLVL.

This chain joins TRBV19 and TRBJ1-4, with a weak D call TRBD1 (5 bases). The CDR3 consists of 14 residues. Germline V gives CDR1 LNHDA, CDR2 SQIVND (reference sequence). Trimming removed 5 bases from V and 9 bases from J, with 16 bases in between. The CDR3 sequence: CASSERDRSKKLFF. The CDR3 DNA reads TGTGCCAGTAGTGAGAGGGACCGGTCGAAAAAACTGTTTTTT.

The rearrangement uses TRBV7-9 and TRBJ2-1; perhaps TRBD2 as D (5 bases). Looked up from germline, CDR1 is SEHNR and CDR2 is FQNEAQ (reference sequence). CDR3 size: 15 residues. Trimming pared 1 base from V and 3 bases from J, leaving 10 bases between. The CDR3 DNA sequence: TGTGCCAGCAGCTTAGGGAGCAGCGGCTACAATGAGCAGTTCTTC. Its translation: CASSLGSSGYNEQFF.

CDR3 region: CASSPGIGGFGYTF. The CDR3, as DNA: TGTGCCAGCAGCCCCGGTATAGGGGGCTTTGGCTACACCTTC. The V and J genes are TRBV27 and TRBJ1-2; 7 bases are a match to TRBD1. V was clipped by 6 bases and J by 7 bases; unmatched bases: 11. This CDR3 has 14 residues. Germline V gene lookup returns CDR1 MNHEY and CDR2 SMNVEV (reference sequence).

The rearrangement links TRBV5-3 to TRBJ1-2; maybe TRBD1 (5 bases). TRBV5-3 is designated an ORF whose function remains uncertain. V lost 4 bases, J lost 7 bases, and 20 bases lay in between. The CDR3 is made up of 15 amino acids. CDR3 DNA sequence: TGTGCCAGAAGCGGGAGGGTTAAGGGGCGGGCTGGCTACACCTTC. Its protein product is CARSGRVKGRAGYTF.